A few counts support the clone carrying this T cell receptor (beta chain). The antigen is not known. The data were taken from a study of cytomegalovirus exposure and HLA in healthy donors. Germline lookup yields CDR1 GTSNPN and CDR2 SVGIG (reference sequence). V shed 4 bases, J shed 5 bases, and the junction held 7 bases outside the gene matches. CDR3 length: 14 residues. The study ran its PCR with 60 Vbeta and 13 Jbeta primers. This table comes from immunoSEQ multiplex PCR, and its TCRdb copy is limited to in-frame clones, with some not included. This table holds about 150,000 clones, around three quarters found once. The study, taken as a whole, reports: Excluded: some indistinguishable V segments such as TRBV6-2 and TRBV6-3. Equally common other TCR beta chains were less clonally expanded than HLA-associated ones, a later analysis found. The listing of some 170 TCR beta chains classed them as cytomegalovirus-associated.

The specimen sequenced was PBMCs. The V call is TRBV30, the J call TRBJ1-4; TRBD1 matches 7 bases. The sequence was obtained from a man between 35 and 55 years old in good health and CMV-seronegative. This chain's CDR3 is CAWNSGQPNEKLFF. CDR3 in DNA: TGTGCCTGGAACTCGGGACAGCCGAATGAAAAACTGTTTTTT. The full variable domain, in which reference TRBV30 and TRBJ1-4 provide the parts outside the CDR3, is SQTIHQWPATLVQPVGSPLSLECTVEGTSNPNLYWYRQAAGRGLQLLFYSVGIGQISSEVPQNLSASRPQDRQFILSSKKLLLSDSGFYLCAWNSGQPNEKLFFGSGTQLSVL.